The rows below give T cell receptor beta chains drawn from one sample of a study of cytomegalovirus exposure and HLA in healthy donors. TCRdb keeps only in-frame clones here, not all; method: immunoSEQ multiplex PCR. The sample consists of about 130,000 clones, around 81% of them appearing once. The source material was PBMCs. These receptor sequences come from a young man in good health and CMV-seronegative. Each CDR3 is given with its conserved first and last residue. D genes are given only for firm matches. Clone size is not always given. Where it is, it says once, few, many or a class for expanded clones.

d_gene	v_gene	j_gene	abundance	CDR3nt	CDR3aa
-	TRBV4-3	TRBJ2-2	-	TGCGCCAGCAGCCAAGAGAACACGTATTACGAGAACACCGGGGAGCTGTTTTTT	CASSQENTYYENTGELFF
-	TRBV5-1	TRBJ2-2	-	TGCGCCAGCTCGGACACCGGGGAGCTGTTTTTT	CASSDTGELFF
-	TRBV7-9	TRBJ1-5	-	TGTGCCAGCAGCTTAGGTTTTCTTAATCAGCCCCAGCATTTT	CASSLGFLNQPQHF
-	TRBV6-5	TRBJ1-2	once	TGTGCCAGCCGACCGCCTGCCCGTAGGGCGGGTGGCTACACCTTC	CASRPPARRAGGYTF
TRBD2	TRBV7-2	TRBJ2-3	-	TGTGCCAGCAGCTCCGGACTAGCGGGGGGCTATACCACAGATACGCAGTATTTT	CASSSGLAGGYTTDTQYF
-	TRBV9	TRBJ1-4	-	TGTGCCAGCAGCGTAGGATCACGAAGCGGGGGGTATGAAAAACTGTTTTTT	CASSVGSRSGGYEKLFF
TRBD1	TRBV27	TRBJ1-2	-	TGTGCCAGTACAACGGGGACAGGGGGCGCGATCTATGGCTACACCTTC	CASTTGTGGAIYGYTF
-	TRBV11-2	TRBJ1-1	once	TGTGCCAGCAGCTTAGCTCGTGCTGAAGCTTTCTTT	CASSLARAEAFF
TRBD2	TRBV10-3	TRBJ2-3	once	TGTGCCATCAAGGGCAGGATCACTAGCGGGGCGGGCACAGATACGCAGTATTTT	CAIKGRITSGAGTDTQYF
TRBD2	TRBV10-3	TRBJ2-3	-	TGTGCCATCGGAGCGGGGAGCACAGATACGCAGTATTTT	CAIGAGSTDTQYF
-	TRBV19	TRBJ1-3	-	TGTGCCAGTAGTGTGACAGGAAACACCATATATTTT	CASSVTGNTIYF
TRBD2	TRBV9	TRBJ2-7	once	TGTGCCAGCAGCGTAGGGCAGGGAGGGTACGAGCAGTACTTC	CASSVGQGGYEQYF
-	TRBV5-6	TRBJ1-2	-	TGTGCCAGCATTCTGACAGATGCCTATTATGGCTACACCTTC	CASILTDAYYGYTF
-	TRBV27	TRBJ1-2	-	TGTGCCAGCAGTTTGGGCCAGGGAGGGTCCTATGGCTACACCTTC	CASSLGQGGSYGYTF
-	TRBV11-2	TRBJ1-4	-	TGTGCCAGCAGCCCGGGGGCTAATGAAAAACTGTTTTTT	CASSPGANEKLFF
-	TRBV9	TRBJ1-1	-	TGTGCCAGCAGCGTAGAAGCTGCGAACACTGAAGCTTTCTTT	CASSVEAANTEAFF